This entry describes one T cell receptor beta chain. No antigen is known for it. These data come from a study of OX40 agonist ivuxolimab in advanced cancers. Study results and caveats: On average, a greater number of expanded clones characterised CD8+ T cells relative to CD4+. What antigens the expanded peripheral T cells recognized was never established. At 0.1 to 3.0 mg/kg and by week 6, clonal expansion occurred in CD4+ and CD8+ blood T cells.

This table comes from immunoSEQ multiplex PCR, and its TCRdb copy is limited to in-frame clones, with some not included. The sample comprises 55,000 to 85,000 clones, around nine tenths of which are singletons, and around 7.3% rests with the top ten. The CDR3 contains 13 residues. Germline values: CDR1 SGHDT, CDR2 YYEEEE. V was cut by 2 bases and J by 6 bases, with 8 bases left in between. The input for sequencing was CD4+ or CD8+ T cells sorted from blood, taken in a trial of the OX40 agonist ivuxolimab. The V call is TRBV5-6, the J call TRBJ2-2; TRBD1 is a possible D gene (6 bases). This clonotype was sampled from an adult with an advanced solid tumor such as melanoma, head and neck, liver or kidney cancer. The CDR3 loop is CASSLPGAGELFF. In nucleotides, the CDR3 is TGTGCCAGCAGCTTACCAGGGGCCGGGGAGCTGTTTTTT.